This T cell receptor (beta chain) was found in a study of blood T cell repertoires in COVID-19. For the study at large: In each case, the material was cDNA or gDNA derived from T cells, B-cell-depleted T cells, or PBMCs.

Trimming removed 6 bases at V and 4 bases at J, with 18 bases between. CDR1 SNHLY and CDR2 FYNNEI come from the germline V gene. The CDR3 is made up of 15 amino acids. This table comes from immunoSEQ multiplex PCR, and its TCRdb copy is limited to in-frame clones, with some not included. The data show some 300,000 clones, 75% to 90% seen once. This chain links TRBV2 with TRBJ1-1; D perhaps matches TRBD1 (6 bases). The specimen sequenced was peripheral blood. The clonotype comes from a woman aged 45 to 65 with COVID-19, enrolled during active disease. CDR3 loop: CASRTGSRTSTEAFF. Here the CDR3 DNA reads TGTGCCAGCAGAACAGGGTCTAGGACAAGCACTGAAGCTTTCTTT.